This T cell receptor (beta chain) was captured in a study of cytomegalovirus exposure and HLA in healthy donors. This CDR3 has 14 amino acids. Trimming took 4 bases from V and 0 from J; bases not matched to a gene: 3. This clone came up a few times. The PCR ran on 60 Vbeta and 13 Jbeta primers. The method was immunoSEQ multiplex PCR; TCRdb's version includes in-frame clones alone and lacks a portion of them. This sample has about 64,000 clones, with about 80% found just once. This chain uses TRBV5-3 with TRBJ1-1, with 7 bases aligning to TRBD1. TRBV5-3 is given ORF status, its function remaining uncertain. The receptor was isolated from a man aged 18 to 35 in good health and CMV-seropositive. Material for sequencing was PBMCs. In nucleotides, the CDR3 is TGTGCCAGAAGCATTGACAGGGTGAACACTGAAGCTTTCTTT. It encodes CARSIDRVNTEAFF.